A few counts support the clone carrying this T cell receptor beta chain. Its antigen is unknown. The entire patient cohort was treatment-naive prior to thyroid surgery. This specimen belongs to a study of metastatic and nonmetastatic thyroid tumors. Findings and limits, study-wide: According to reports, the diversity of TCR beta was significantly higher in malignant thyroid tumors than in benign nodules, and this held in both blood and tumor samples.

Original processing notes: Variation in CDR3 across clinicopathological groups served as the basis for constructing a distant-metastasis classifier in papillary thyroid cancer. With MiXCR, TCRdb reprocessed the PCR reads. TCRdb, not the authors, supplied the V and J calls. Among fewer than 13,000 clones listed, less than 30% were seen once. CDR3 length: 17 amino acids. Germline assignment: CDR1 LNHNV and CDR2 YYDKDF (reference sequence). Trimming took 0 bases from V and 0 from J; bases not matched to a gene: 6. This TCR came from a female donor with papillary thyroid cancer or a benign thyroid nodule (not recorded which). Some clones in this sample may be carry-over from other donors' samples. This chain joins TRBV15 and TRBJ2-3; 7 bases map to TRBD2. The specimen sequenced was tumor tissue. CDR3 nucleotide sequence: TGTGCCACCAGCAGAGAGCTTAGTAGCGGGAGCACAGATACGCAGTATTTT. It encodes CATSRELSSGSTDTQYF.